These 30 T cell receptor beta chains were all obtained from the same sample, sequenced in a study of blood T cells in healthy people across ages. A sample-barcoded 5' primer and a J-beta primer mix were used in a second PCR of roughly 7 to 11 cycles. TCRdb reprocessed the 5' RACE reads with MiXCR, giving one entry per CDR3 protein. This table holds approximately 800,000 distinct CDR3 sequences, roughly 35% found once. Sequencing was done on a sample of blood. The receptors were sampled from a young man in good health.

V and J are TRBV12-3 or TRBV12-4 and TRBJ2-3; possibly TRBD1 for D (5 bases). The CDR3 length is 12 residues. Deletions cut 2 bases from V and 11 bases from J, with 11 bases between. The CDR3 DNA reads TGTGCCAGCAGTTTATGGACACAGCGGCAGTATTTT. Translated: CASSLWTQRQYF.

Only one count was recorded for this clonotype. This may come from a read error, since a much larger clone is one base off. The chain carries TRBV12-3 or TRBV12-4 and TRBJ1-2; tentatively, D is TRBD1 (5 bases). The CDR3 covers 16 residues. The CDR3 reads CASSPAWGGSYYSYTF. The CDR3 bases are TGTGCCAGCAGTCCCGCCTGGGGGGGGAGCTACTATAGCTACACCTTC.

The rearrangement joins TRBV6-1 to TRBJ1-1, with TRBD1 matching 8 bases. The length of the CDR3 is 14 residues. Germline V gene lookup returns CDR1 MNHNS and CDR2 SASEGT. The trim removed 2 bases at V and 4 bases at J, leaving 3 bases unmatched. CDR3 bases: TGTGCCAGCAGTGAACAGGGGGCGGGCACTGAAGCTTTCTTT. Amino acid sequence: CASSEQGAGTEAFF.

The chain has TRBV27 and TRBJ1-1, with TRBD1 as a possible D gene (5 bases). This CDR3 region has 13 residues. CDR1 and CDR2 from the germline V gene are MNHEY and SMNVEV (reference sequence). V was shortened by 6 bases and J by 8 bases, with 16 bases between the two germline ends. Written as DNA, the CDR3 is TGTGCCAGCAGCACAGGACGATCGGACGAAGCTTTCTTT. Residues: CASSTGRSDEAFF.

This clonotype was counted a few times. This sequence joins TRBV4-3 and TRBJ1-5; perhaps TRBD1 as D (5 bases). Trimming cost V 3 bases and J 2 bases, with 14 bases left between them. This CDR3 comprises 16 residues. Germline V gives CDR1 LGHNA, CDR2 YSLEER. The CDR3 here is CASSQDSLGGNQPQHF. The CDR3 DNA follows: TGCGCCAGCAGCCAGGATAGCCTAGGGGGCAATCAGCCCCAGCATTTT.

This chain links TRBV20-1 with TRBJ2-3, with TRBD1 matching 9 bases. The CDR3 extends over 13 amino acids. CDR1 is DFQATT, CDR2 SNEGSKA, per germline (reference sequence). CDR3 bases: TGCAGCCCTCGGGACAGGGGCACAGATACGCAGTATTTT. Its translation is CSPRDRGTDTQYF.

This clonotype was detected a few times. The chain links TRBV20-1 to TRBJ2-4; D possibly matches TRBD1 or TRBD2 (5 bases each). The V gene lost 5 bases and the J gene lost 2 bases, with 19 bases spanning the gap. This CDR3 spans 16 amino acids. The V gene's germline CDR1 is DFQATT and CDR2 SNEGSKA (reference sequence). The CDR3: CSAVPRDQRTKNIQYF. The CDR3 region has the DNA TGCAGTGCTGTTCCCCGGGACCAGCGGACCAAAAACATTCAGTACTTC.

The chain links TRBV5-6 to TRBJ2-1, with D tentatively TRBD2 (7 bases). CDR1 SGHDT and CDR2 YYEEEE come from the germline V gene. There are 16 residues in the CDR3. Trimming took off 6 bases at V and 4 bases at J, with 20 bases between the two ends. The chain's CDR3 is CASTPSPGGNYNEQFF. CDR3 sequence (DNA): TGTGCCAGCACCCCATCTCCGGGGGGCAATTACAATGAGCAGTTCTTC.

CDR3 DNA: TGTGCCAGCAGGGCTTCGGGTACCAATCAGCCCCAGCATTTT. It is translated as CASRASGTNQPQHF. This chain connects TRBV12-3 or TRBV12-4 to TRBJ1-5; D is unclear. V was pared by 6 bases and J by 3 bases, with 12 bases between. This CDR3 comprises 14 residues.

V is TRBV2 and J is TRBJ2-1; D is uncertain. The V gene lost 2 bases and the J gene lost 4 bases, with 12 bases spanning the gap. Germline loops: CDR1 SNHLY, CDR2 FYNNEI. This CDR3 comprises 15 residues. The CDR3 coding sequence is TGTGCCAGCAGTGAACGACTTCTATCTTACAATGAGCAGTTCTTC. It yields the protein CASSERLLSYNEQFF.

As regards this clonotype: Given a much more abundant clone one base away, this may be a read error. The genes are TRBV12-3 or TRBV12-4 and TRBJ2-1; possibly TRBD1 for D (5 bases). The DNA matches TRBJ2-7 better at its end, which makes the J call doubtful. This CDR3 has 18 amino acids. CDR3 DNA sequence: TGTGCCAGCAGCTCGACCGCCGACAGAACCGAGTACTACAATGAGCAGTACTTC. Its protein is CASSSTADRTEYYNEQYF.

The chain recombines TRBV20-1 with TRBJ2-1, with D perhaps matching TRBD2 (6 bases). Trimming took 3 bases from V and 1 from J, leaving 16 bases between them. Germline assignment: CDR1 DFQATT and CDR2 SNEGSKA (reference sequence). This CDR3 region has 16 residues. The CDR3 DNA reads TGCAGTGCTAGCCTCCCGATCGGGGGATCCTACAATGAGCAGTTCTTC. Translating it yields CSASLPIGGSYNEQFF.

As regards this clonotype: A read error may produce the germline difference seen at one junction end. V gene TRBV4-2 combines with J gene TRBJ2-3; 8 bases agree with TRBD2. Per the germline V gene, CDR1 is LGHNA and CDR2 is YNFKEQ. This CDR3 is 16 amino acids long. CDR3 nucleotide sequence: TGTGCCGGCAGCCAAGATTTACGGGGGGGCCAAGATACGCAGTATTTT. The encoded protein is CAGSQDLRGGQDTQYF.

V usage is TRBV7-9 and J usage is TRBJ1-4, with TRBD1 matching over 7 bases. Germline CDR1 reads SEHNR; CDR2 reads FQNEAQ (reference sequence). The CDR3 is made up of 15 amino acids. V shed 5 bases and J 8 bases; nucleotides not matched to a gene: 11. For the CDR3, the DNA is TGTGCCAGCAGCCCGTTGGAGGGGGCGCGAGAAAAACTGTTTTTT. Amino acid sequence: CASSPLEGAREKLFF.

The J gene is TRBJ2-1, the V gene TRBV5-1; 11 bases agree with TRBD2. V trimming: 6 bases; J trimming: 0 bases; junction bases outside the gene matches: 11. The CDR3 loop spans 18 amino acids. CDR1 and CDR2 (germline): SGHRS, YFSETQ. CDR3 sequence (DNA): TGCGCCAGCAAACCCACCGGGACTAGCGGAGACTCCTACAATGAGCAGTTCTTC. It is translated as CASKPTGTSGDSYNEQFF.

The chain employs TRBV6-1 and TRBJ2-7; TRBD1 aligns across 7 bases. The V gene end was trimmed by 6 bases and the J gene end by 1 base; junction bases not matched to a gene: 9. There are 15 residues in the CDR3. The V gene's germline CDR1 is MNHNS and CDR2 SASEGT. CDR3 nucleotides: TGTGCCAGCAGGAGGGGGACAGATGATTCCTACGAGCAGTACTTC. It translates to CASRRGTDDSYEQYF.

The genes are TRBV2 and TRBJ1-4; possibly TRBD1 for D (5 bases). The V end was cut by 7 bases, the J end by 8 bases, with 17 bases between. The length of the CDR3 is 14 residues. Germline V CDR1 and CDR2: SNHLY, FYNNEI. The CDR3 bases are TGTGCCAGCAAATTACAGGCGATGAGGGAAAAACTGTTTTTT. Its protein product is CASKLQAMREKLFF. The variable domain in full, with the rest retrieved from reference TRBV2 and TRBJ1-4, is EPEVTQTPSHQVTQMGQEVILRCVPISNHLYFYWYRQILGQKVEFLVSFYNNEISEKSEIFDDQFSVERPDGSNFTLKIRSTKLEDSAMYFCASKLQAMREKLFFGSGTQLSVL.

This chain joins TRBV7-9 and TRBJ2-7; no clear D. V lost 3 bases and J 5 bases, leaving 8 bases between the germline ends. Per germline, CDR1 SEHNR and CDR2 FQNEAQ (reference sequence). CDR3 length equals 12 residues. The CDR3 sequence is CASSFGQDEQYF. The CDR3 DNA reads as TGTGCCAGCAGCTTTGGGCAAGACGAGCAGTACTTC. Drawing the rest from reference TRBV7-9 and TRBJ2-7, the complete variable domain is DTGVSQNPRHKITKRGQNVTFRCDPISEHNRLYWYRQTLGQGPEFLTYFQNEAQLEKSRLLSDRFSAERPKGSFSTLEIQRTEQGDSAMYLCASSFGQDEQYFGPGTRLTVT.

There are many counts of this clonotype. The chain links TRBV5-5 to TRBJ1-1; no definite D call. V lost 3 bases, J lost 3 bases, and 15 bases lay in between. The CDR3 length is 15 residues. The V gene's germline CDR1 is SGHKS and CDR2 YYEKEE (reference sequence). The CDR3 spells CASSYDPRGDTEAFF. Written as DNA, the CDR3 is TGTGCCAGCAGCTATGACCCGCGGGGAGACACTGAAGCTTTCTTT.

The chain combines TRBV5-6 with TRBJ1-6, with D perhaps TRBD1 (6 bases). The germline V gene encodes CDR1 SGHDT and CDR2 YYEEEE. The CDR3 totals 13 residues. V was pared by 6 bases and J by 5 bases, with 9 bases between. CDR3 region: CASKRQDNSPLHF. The CDR3 DNA is TGTGCCAGCAAAAGACAGGATAATTCACCCCTCCACTTT.

This clonotype was counted many times. This chain links TRBV7-2 with TRBJ2-3, with 11 bases lining up with TRBD2. The ends lost 3 bases at V and 2 bases at J; junction bases unmatched: 4. The V gene's germline CDR1 is SGHTA and CDR2 FQGNSA. CDR3 length: 16 residues. This chain's CDR3 is CASSLRLAGPTDTQYF. CDR3 sequence (DNA): TGTGCCAGCAGCTTGAGACTAGCGGGGCCCACAGATACGCAGTATTTT.

This clonotype was counted at least ten times. The genes are TRBV4-2 and TRBJ2-7; TRBD1 matches at 7 bases. V was clipped by 1 base and J by 0 bases; unmatched bases: 12. The CDR3 runs 18 residues. Germline V gives CDR1 LGHNA, CDR2 YNFKEQ. For the CDR3, the DNA is TGTGCCAGCAGCCAAGGCTGGGGGCAGGGGACAGACTCCTACGAGCAGTACTTC. Translated, it gives CASSQGWGQGTDSYEQYF.

There are many counts of this clonotype. The CDR3 here is CASRTETGINEQYF. CDR3 sequence (DNA): TGCGCCAGCAGAACGGAGACAGGGATCAACGAGCAGTACTTC. J is TRBJ2-7 and V is TRBV5-1; 7 bases align to TRBD1. Germline loops: CDR1 SGHRS, CDR2 YFSETQ. There are 14 residues in the CDR3. V lost 5 bases and J lost 5; bases outside the gene matches: 10.

The table lists this clonotype with a few counts. The chain employs TRBV30 and TRBJ1-2, with TRBD1 matching over 7 bases. The V gene end was trimmed by 1 base and the J gene end by 8 bases; junction bases not matched to a gene: 10. The CDR3 loop spans 14 amino acids. Looked up from germline, CDR1 is GTSNPN and CDR2 is SVGIG (reference sequence). The DNA of the CDR3 is TGTGCCTGGAGTGCCTTGACAGGGATGGAAGGCTACACCTTC. It specifies CAWSALTGMEGYTF.

This clonotype has just a few counts. The V call is TRBV3-1, the J call TRBJ2-3; tentative D call: TRBD1 (6 bases). Trimming took 3 bases from V and 2 from J, leaving 18 bases between them. This CDR3 contains 17 residues. Germline V gene data show CDR1 as LGHDT and CDR2 as YNNKEL (reference sequence). CDR3 bases: TGTGCCAGCAGCCACCAATACCAGACAGGCCTCACAGATACGCAGTATTTT. This translates into CASSHQYQTGLTDTQYF.

This chain uses TRBV28 with TRBJ2-6; D is uncertain. V lost 6 bases, J lost 4 bases, and 7 bases lay in between. CDR3 length: 13 amino acids. Germline CDR1 and CDR2: MDHEN and SYDVKM. CDR3 in DNA: TGTGCCAGCAGATATCGAGGGGCCAACGTCCTGACTTTC. Translation gives CASRYRGANVLTF.

The chain combines TRBV18 with TRBJ2-5, with TRBD1 matching 9 bases. Losses at the gene ends were 3 bases for V and 4 bases for J; bases not matched to a gene: 9. CDR1 and CDR2 (germline): KGHSH, LQKENI. The CDR3 runs 16 residues. In DNA form, the CDR3 reads TGTGCCAGCTCACCCGGAAATTCGGACAGGGGAGAGACCCAGTACTTC. As protein: CASSPGNSDRGETQYF.

DNA for the CDR3: TGCAGTGCTAGGTCTCTAAATCAGCCCCAGCATTTT. Protein product: CSARSLNQPQHF. The J gene is TRBJ1-5, the V gene TRBV20-1; D is undetermined. Germline CDR1 is DFQATT and CDR2 is SNEGSKA (reference sequence). V shed 3 bases and J shed 4 bases, with 7 bases lying between them. This CDR3 spans 12 amino acids.

This chain links TRBV29-1 with TRBJ2-1; D unclear. Looked up from germline, CDR1 is SQVTM and CDR2 is ANQGSEA. The CDR3 extends over 11 amino acids. Trimming stripped 7 bases from V and 13 bases from J, with 17 bases between. CDR3 protein: CSAGREETQFF. The DNA for the CDR3 is TGCAGCGCCGGAAGGGAAGAGACCCAGTTCTTC.

This clonotype has ten or more counts. The CDR3 here is CASSHGQGTQPQHF. CDR3 sequence (DNA): TGCGCCAGCAGCCATGGACAGGGAACTCAGCCCCAGCATTTT. V is TRBV5-1 and J is TRBJ1-5, with 8 bases that match TRBD1. The germline V gene encodes CDR1 SGHRS and CDR2 YFSETQ. V dropped 4 bases and J dropped 6; count of bases not matched to a gene: 6. The CDR3 length is 14 residues.